This section outlines one T cell receptor beta chain sequence together with its context. The antigen it recognizes is unknown. No base-level quality is on record; no much larger clone is a single base apart. For every enrolled patient, mismatch repair deficiency was confirmed by either polymerase chain reaction or immunohistochemistry. TCR sequencing was performed for a few patients who responded to pembrolizumab therapy. The phase II trial prospectively evaluated PD-1 blockade with pembrolizumab in advanced mismatch repair-deficient cancers, independent of tissue of origin. Peripheral blood T cell samples were collected serially, before PD-1 blockade began and at several time points afterward. Blood sampling times were expressed in weeks after the first pembrolizumab dose. The library was produced with the immunoSEQ multiplex PCR assay. What TCRdb holds here is the immuneACCESS table cut down to in-frame rearrangements. Part of the clones is not present; checked against another copy, under half of the missing clones reflect an unresolved V gene, and the others are unexplained. Within this sample are 70,000 to 95,000 clones, with roughly 80% of them counted one time only. Less than 6.5% of the sample belongs to the ten largest clones.

This entry is derived from a study of PD-1 blockade in mismatch repair-deficient tumors (dated by TCRdb to 2017 to 2019). Turning to the overall study: Between late 2013 and 2016, the trial enrolled approximately 87 consecutive patients with about eleven types of mismatch repair-deficient cancer, all of whom had received prior treatment and were progressing. Tumor-associated T cell clones in the peripheral blood of patients responding to PD-1 blockade were tracked using deep sequencing of TCR CDR3 regions. General findings and caveats noted by the study authors: Rapid expansion after pembrolizumab followed by contraction, generally before radiologic responses, was shown by tumor-resident clones, which were often undetectable in blood before treatment.

The TCR was taken from an adult with mismatch repair-deficient cancer. The sample was peripheral blood, taken 44 weeks after starting pembrolizumab.

Here is the DNA: TGTGCCAGCTCACCAGGGGGCATGAACACTGAAGCTTTCTTT. Translation gives CASSPGGMNTEAFF. The chain uses TRBV18 and TRBJ1-1; TRBD1 might be the D gene, on 6 matching bases. Taken from cysteine to phenylalanine, the CDR3 has 14 residues. Only the CDR3 region is kept as DNA, spanning 42 bases read in frame from base 1. The germline V gene supplies CDR1 KGHSH and CDR2 LQKENI. A distance of 7 bases separates the germline ends of V and J, which lose 2 bases and 0 bases respectively.